A selection of T cell receptor beta chains follows, all from one sample in a study of blood T cell repertoires in COVID-19. Method: immunoSEQ multiplex PCR; TCRdb's copy keeps in-frame clones and lacks some. The data show 200,000 or so clones, 80% to 90% seen once. Sequencing used PBMCs or T cells enriched from blood (not recorded which). These TCRs come from a woman between 50 and 59 years old who had been exposed to COVID-19. The CDR3 runs from the conserved cysteine through the conserved F or W. D genes are given only for firm matches. Clone sizes are given selectively: once, few, many, or a class where the clone is expanded.

v_call,clone_size,j_call,cdr3_length,d_call,cdr3_aa,cdr3_nt
TRBV9,-,TRBJ2-3,15,-,CASSVEGGHTDTQYF,TGTGCCAGCAGCGTAGAGGGGGGGCACACAGATACGCAGTATTTT
TRBV19,-,TRBJ1-1,12,TRBD1,CASVSGTDEAFF,TGTGCCAGTGTATCCGGGACAGATGAAGCTTTCTTT
TRBV19,once,TRBJ2-5,16,TRBD2,CASSRGPRGGQETQYF,TGTGCCAGTAGTAGGGGGCCCCGGGGGGGCCAAGAGACCCAGTACTTC
TRBV28,once,TRBJ1-1,18,-,CASSPIPHQQGGGAEAFF,TGTGCCAGCAGTCCGATACCCCACCAACAGGGAGGGGGGGCTGAAGCTTTCTTT
TRBV7-9,-,TRBJ1-4,18,-,CASSPKASVDSTNEKLFF,TGTGCCAGCAGCCCAAAGGCGAGTGTGGACTCTACTAATGAAAAACTGTTTTTT
TRBV7-3,-,TRBJ1-6,13,TRBD1,CASSLGQGTPLHF,TGTGCCAGCAGCTTGGGACAGGGGACACCCCTCCACTTT
TRBV2,few,TRBJ1-1,13,-,CASRDQGATEAFF,TGTGCCAGCAGAGATCAGGGCGCCACTGAAGCTTTCTTT
TRBV5-1,once,TRBJ1-6,14,-,CASSLDSGNSPLHF,TGCGCCAGCAGCCTGGACAGTGGTAATTCACCCCTCCACTTT
TRBV7-6,-,TRBJ1-5,19,TRBD1,CASSLHSPRGQGGNQPQHF,TGTGCCAGCAGCCTACACTCCCCCAGGGGGCAGGGCGGCAATCAGCCCCAGCATTTT
TRBV18,-,TRBJ1-1,15,-,CASSPGAVRNTEAFF,TGTGCCAGCTCACCGGGGGCAGTAAGGAACACTGAAGCTTTCTTT
TRBV3-1/TRBV3-2,-,TRBJ2-5,14,-,CASSQAGLGETQYF,TGTGCCAGCAGCCAAGCGGGATTAGGGGAGACCCAGTACTTC
TRBV19,-,TRBJ2-2,19,TRBD1,CASSIDRRTGWSNTGELFF,TGTGCCAGTAGTATCGACCGACGGACAGGGTGGTCGAACACCGGGGAGCTGTTTTTT
TRBV2,-,TRBJ1-1,14,-,CASSEALGQREAFF,TGTGCCAGCAGTGAAGCGCTTGGACAGCGTGAAGCTTTCTTT
TRBV2,-,TRBJ1-3,17,TRBD1,CASMRRTGGSSGNTIYF,TGTGCCAGCATGAGAAGGACAGGGGGGAGCTCTGGAAACACCATATATTTT
TRBV5-4,-,TRBJ2-5,17,TRBD2,CASSSGTSGGLQETQYF,TGTGCCAGCAGCAGCGGGACTAGCGGGGGCCTACAAGAGACCCAGTACTTC
TRBV24-1,-,TRBJ1-1,13,-,CATSDRGYTEAFF,TGTGCCACCAGTGATCGAGGGTACACTGAAGCTTTCTTT
TRBV9,few,TRBJ1-6,17,TRBD1,CASSDDRGRGMDSPLHF,TGTGCCAGCAGCGACGACAGGGGTCGGGGGATGGATTCACCCCTCCACTTT
TRBV4-1,-,TRBJ1-2,16,-,CASSHGQVLPSYGYTF,TGCGCCAGCAGCCATGGACAAGTCCTACCTAGCTATGGCTACACCTTC
TRBV5-1,once,TRBJ1-1,11,-,CASSSSAEAFF,TGCGCCAGCAGCTCCTCAGCTGAAGCTTTCTTT
TRBV27,-,TRBJ1-2,16,-,CASRGLSRVVAGGYTF,TGTGCCAGCAGAGGCCTGTCGAGGGTAGTAGCTGGTGGCTACACCTTC
TRBV21-1,once,TRBJ1-6,14,-,CASSKIPPESPLHF,TGTGCCAGCAGCAAAATACCCCCCGAGTCACCCCTCCACTTT
TRBV28,-,TRBJ1-4,14,TRBD1,CASSQTGTGEKLFF,TGTGCCAGCAGCCAAACCGGGACAGGGGAAAAACTGTTTTTT
TRBV5-6,once,TRBJ1-1,11,-,CASSSLTEAFF,TGTGCCAGCAGCTCGTTAACTGAAGCTTTCTTT
TRBV4-3,few,TRBJ1-3,15,-,CASSQDGSSGNTIYF,TGCGCCAGCAGCCAAGATGGGAGCTCTGGAAACACCATATATTTT
TRBV10-3,-,TRBJ1-1,15,-,CAISESEGLGTEAFF,TGTGCCATCAGTGAGTCGGAGGGGCTCGGCACTGAAGCTTTCTTT
TRBV2,few,TRBJ2-3,14,-,CASSLEAGADTQYF,TGTGCCAGCAGTCTAGAGGCCGGCGCAGATACGCAGTATTTT
TRBV4-1,-,TRBJ1-1,14,TRBD1,CASGPGQTNTEAFF,TGCGCCAGCGGTCCGGGACAGACGAACACTGAAGCTTTCTTT
TRBV5-1,-,TRBJ1-1,16,TRBD1,CASSSGTGVMNTEAFF,TGCGCCAGCAGCTCCGGGACAGGGGTAATGAACACTGAAGCTTTCTTT
TRBV5-1,-,TRBJ2-3,15,TRBD2,CASSWRSSGGDTQYF,TGCGCCAGCAGCTGGAGAAGTAGCGGGGGAGATACGCAGTATTTT
TRBV15,-,TRBJ1-6,17,-,CATSRDLGGRNNSPLHF,TGTGCCACCAGCAGAGATTTGGGGGGGCGGAATAATTCACCCCTCCACTTT
TRBV6-5,few,TRBJ2-4,10,-,CAVSLNIQYF,TGTGCCGTTAGTTTGAACATTCAGTACTTC
TRBV7-2,few,TRBJ2-2,14,-,CASSPRLLAGELFF,TGTGCCAGCAGCCCTAGACTCCTGGCCGGGGAGCTGTTTTTT
TRBV14,-,TRBJ2-2,14,TRBD1,CASSRKGATGELFF,TGTGCCAGCAGTCGAAAGGGGGCCACCGGGGAGCTGTTTTTT
TRBV19,-,TRBJ1-1,15,-,CASSIVPGAGTEAFF,TGTGCCAGTAGTATAGTACCAGGGGCCGGAACTGAAGCTTTCTTT
TRBV4-1,-,TRBJ1-2,14,-,CASKLSAGREGYTF,TGCGCCAGCAAGCTCTCGGCAGGCCGGGAGGGCTACACCTTC
TRBV3-1/TRBV3-2,-,TRBJ1-1,13,-,CASSQDRGTEAFF,TGTGCCAGCAGCCAAGATCGGGGGACGGAAGCTTTCTTT
TRBV20-1,-,TRBJ2-5,14,-,CSAIEASNQETQYF,TGCAGTGCTATTGAGGCTAGCAACCAAGAGACCCAGTACTTC
TRBV29-1,-,TRBJ1-2,12,-,CSVEEQRYGYTF,TGCAGCGTTGAGGAACAGAGATATGGCTACACCTTC
TRBV25-1,-,TRBJ2-4,15,TRBD2,CASSSGGGLGNIQYF,TGTGCCAGCAGCTCCGGGGGGGGGCTGGGTAACATTCAGTACTTC
TRBV5-8,-,TRBJ2-1,15,TRBD1,CASLRRQGVGNEQFF,TGTGCCAGCCTCAGGAGGCAGGGGGTGGGCAATGAGCAGTTCTTC
TRBV18,-,TRBJ2-7,15,-,CASSPSGQSTYEQYF,TGTGCCAGCTCACCCTCCGGACAGTCCACCTACGAGCAGTACTTC
TRBV24-1,-,TRBJ2-3,16,TRBD1,CATSDSGTGFTDTQYF,TGTGCCACCAGTGACTCCGGGACAGGGTTCACAGATACGCAGTATTTT
TRBV7-8,-,TRBJ1-5,14,TRBD1,CASSRQGGYQPQHF,TGTGCCAGCAGTCGACAGGGTGGGTATCAGCCCCAGCATTTT
TRBV4-2,-,TRBJ2-5,16,-,CASSQDRRNRGETQYF,TGTGCCAGCAGCCAAGATCGGCGTAATCGGGGAGAGACCCAGTACTTC
TRBV7-2,-,TRBJ1-4,16,TRBD1,CASSLVTPTGAEKLFF,TGTGCCAGCAGCTTAGTTACTCCGACAGGGGCAGAAAAACTGTTTTTT
TRBV30,-,TRBJ1-2,11,TRBD1,CAWGQGGGYTF,TGTGCCTGGGGACAGGGTGGCGGCTACACCTTC
TRBV18,-,TRBJ1-5,14,TRBD1,CASSPSGQNQPQHF,TGTGCCAGCTCACCATCGGGACAGAATCAGCCCCAGCATTTT
TRBV7-7,-,TRBJ2-1,13,-,CASSLKLRGEQFF,TGTGCCAGCAGCCTAAAACTTAGGGGTGAGCAGTTCTTC
TRBV9,-,TRBJ1-5,15,-,CASSVGKGDNQPQHF,TGTGCCAGCAGCGTTGGTAAGGGGGACAATCAGCCCCAGCATTTT
TRBV18,-,TRBJ1-1,18,-,CASSPLPQGGMRNTEAFF,TGTGCCAGCTCACCACTCCCCCAAGGAGGGATGCGAAACACTGAAGCTTTCTTT
TRBV4-3,-,TRBJ1-1,16,TRBD1,CASSRRLGTGGTEAFF,TGCGCCAGCAGTCGTCGGCTTGGGACAGGGGGGACTGAAGCTTTCTTT
TRBV19,-,TRBJ1-3,14,-,CASSMSRSGNTIYF,TGTGCCAGTAGTATGTCCCGCTCTGGAAACACCATATATTTT
TRBV3-1/TRBV3-2,-,TRBJ1-2,13,TRBD1,CASSQGGQGRYTF,TGTGCCAGCAGCCAAGGGGGACAGGGGCGCTACACCTTC
TRBV7-6,-,TRBJ1-4,15,TRBD1,CASSLEAGQGEKLFF,TGTGCCAGCAGCTTAGAAGCGGGACAGGGGGAAAAACTGTTTTTT
TRBV28,-,TRBJ1-5,13,TRBD1,CASSQPGTGSQHF,TGTGCCAGCAGTCAGCCAGGGACAGGTTCACAGCATTTT
TRBV3-1/TRBV3-2,-,TRBJ2-1,16,TRBD1,CASSQRTGGSYNEQFF,TGTGCCAGCAGCCAAAGAACAGGGGGCTCCTACAATGAGCAGTTCTTC
TRBV7-8,-,TRBJ1-1,17,TRBD1,CASSLALGTGTNTEAFF,TGTGCCAGCAGCTTAGCGTTGGGGACAGGGACGAACACTGAAGCTTTCTTT
TRBV7-2,-,TRBJ1-2,18,-,CASSPQGGDLIRVWGYTF,TGTGCCAGCAGCCCCCAGGGTGGAGATTTAATACGCGTCTGGGGCTACACCTTC